Given below is one T cell receptor (beta chain) in context. Different DNA sequences within this sample yield the same CDR3. The data derive from a study of blood T cell repertoires in COVID-19. At the level of the study: T cells, B-cell-depleted T cells, or PBMCs supplied cDNA or gDNA.

Seattle participants joined during active infection and were tracked over time. In the authors' methods: Nucleated cell counts were estimated from reference gene primer amplification. TCRdb keeps only in-frame clones here, not all; method: immunoSEQ multiplex PCR. V, J and clone size were drawn from that table, and D and trimming were deduced from the DNA. The sample yields 350,000 or so clones, roughly 86% seen once. Germline loops: CDR1 LGHDT, CDR2 YNNKEL (reference sequence). The V end lost 0 bases, the J end lost 3 bases, and 8 bases lay between the germline ends. The CDR3 totals 14 residues. Sequencing was performed on peripheral blood. The rearrangement links TRBV3-1 (or the pseudogene TRBV3-2) to TRBJ1-1, with D possibly being TRBD1 (6 bases). The TCR originated in a woman in her twenties or thirties with COVID-19, enrolled during active disease. The CDR3 loop is CASSQEGGYTEAFF. In DNA, the CDR3 is TGTGCCAGCAGCCAAGAAGGGGGATACACTGAAGCTTTCTTT.